A single TCR beta chain is shown here with its context. This record comes from a study of blood T cell repertoires in COVID-19. Study at large: PBMCs, B-cell-depleted T cells, or T cells were the source of the cDNA or gDNA that made up the material.

Authors' methods: Amplifying reference gene primers gave estimates of nucleated cell counts. Produced via immunoSEQ multiplex PCR; TCRdb's table is partial and in-frame only. V, J and clone size reflect that table, while D and trimming were determined from the DNA. The table includes 200,000 to 250,000 clones, around 83% detected once. J was trimmed by 2 bases and V by 2 bases; bases with no gene match: 3. CDR3 length: 15 residues. In germline, CDR1 is SGHAT, CDR2 FQNNGV. The sample consisted of peripheral blood. This chain links TRBV11-2 with TRBJ2-1; 7 bases line up with TRBD1. This clonotype was sampled from a woman aged 70-85 years with COVID-19, enrolled during active disease. The CDR3 reads CASSLNTGAYNEQFF. The CDR3 DNA follows: TGTGCCAGCAGCTTAAACACAGGGGCCTACAATGAGCAGTTCTTC.